This paragraph reports one T cell receptor (beta chain). TCRdb keeps only in-frame clones here, not all; method: immunoSEQ multiplex PCR. The sample has about 88,000 clones; 90% are singletons. Each patient gave between 1 and 8 samples of peripheral blood mononuclear cells, which were collected pretreatment and during treatment. The CDR3 consists of 16 residues. From germline, CDR1 is LGHNA and CDR2 YSLEER. Trimming pared 0 bases from V and 0 bases from J, leaving 10 bases between. The data are from a study of PD-L1 blockade in urothelial cancer. The chain is built from TRBV4-3 and TRBJ2-3; a weak D match, TRBD2 (5 bases). This TCR came from a man in his 60s with urothelial cancer. The sample here was PBMCs, taken around atezolizumab (anti-PD-L1) treatment. The CDR3 loop is CASSQEGGPSTDTQYF. The CDR3 region has the DNA TGCGCCAGCAGCCAAGAAGGAGGACCTAGCACAGATACGCAGTATTTT.